This TCR beta chain was sequenced in a study of T-cell memory formation after mild COVID-19. Per the germline V gene, CDR1 is SGHAT and CDR2 is FQNNGV. The germline V and J ends were trimmed by 6 bases and 2 bases, with 15 bases remaining between them. CDR3 length equals 15 residues. Each CDR3 protein is one row after TCRdb ran MiXCR on the 5' RACE reads. The table has about 160,000 distinct CDR3 sequences, roughly 30% seen once. In its sample, this clonotype was seen once. Sequenced material: PBMCs or a T cell subset sorted from them (not recorded which). This chain links TRBV11-2 with TRBJ2-3; unclear D gene. This sequence was found in an adult woman who had mild COVID-19 (a few samples of this study predate the infection). Cell type and time point are not known. The CDR3 nucleotides are TGTGCCAGCAGTACCGGTCAGGCCTTCACAGATACGCAGTATTTT. Translated, it gives CASSTGQAFTDTQYF.